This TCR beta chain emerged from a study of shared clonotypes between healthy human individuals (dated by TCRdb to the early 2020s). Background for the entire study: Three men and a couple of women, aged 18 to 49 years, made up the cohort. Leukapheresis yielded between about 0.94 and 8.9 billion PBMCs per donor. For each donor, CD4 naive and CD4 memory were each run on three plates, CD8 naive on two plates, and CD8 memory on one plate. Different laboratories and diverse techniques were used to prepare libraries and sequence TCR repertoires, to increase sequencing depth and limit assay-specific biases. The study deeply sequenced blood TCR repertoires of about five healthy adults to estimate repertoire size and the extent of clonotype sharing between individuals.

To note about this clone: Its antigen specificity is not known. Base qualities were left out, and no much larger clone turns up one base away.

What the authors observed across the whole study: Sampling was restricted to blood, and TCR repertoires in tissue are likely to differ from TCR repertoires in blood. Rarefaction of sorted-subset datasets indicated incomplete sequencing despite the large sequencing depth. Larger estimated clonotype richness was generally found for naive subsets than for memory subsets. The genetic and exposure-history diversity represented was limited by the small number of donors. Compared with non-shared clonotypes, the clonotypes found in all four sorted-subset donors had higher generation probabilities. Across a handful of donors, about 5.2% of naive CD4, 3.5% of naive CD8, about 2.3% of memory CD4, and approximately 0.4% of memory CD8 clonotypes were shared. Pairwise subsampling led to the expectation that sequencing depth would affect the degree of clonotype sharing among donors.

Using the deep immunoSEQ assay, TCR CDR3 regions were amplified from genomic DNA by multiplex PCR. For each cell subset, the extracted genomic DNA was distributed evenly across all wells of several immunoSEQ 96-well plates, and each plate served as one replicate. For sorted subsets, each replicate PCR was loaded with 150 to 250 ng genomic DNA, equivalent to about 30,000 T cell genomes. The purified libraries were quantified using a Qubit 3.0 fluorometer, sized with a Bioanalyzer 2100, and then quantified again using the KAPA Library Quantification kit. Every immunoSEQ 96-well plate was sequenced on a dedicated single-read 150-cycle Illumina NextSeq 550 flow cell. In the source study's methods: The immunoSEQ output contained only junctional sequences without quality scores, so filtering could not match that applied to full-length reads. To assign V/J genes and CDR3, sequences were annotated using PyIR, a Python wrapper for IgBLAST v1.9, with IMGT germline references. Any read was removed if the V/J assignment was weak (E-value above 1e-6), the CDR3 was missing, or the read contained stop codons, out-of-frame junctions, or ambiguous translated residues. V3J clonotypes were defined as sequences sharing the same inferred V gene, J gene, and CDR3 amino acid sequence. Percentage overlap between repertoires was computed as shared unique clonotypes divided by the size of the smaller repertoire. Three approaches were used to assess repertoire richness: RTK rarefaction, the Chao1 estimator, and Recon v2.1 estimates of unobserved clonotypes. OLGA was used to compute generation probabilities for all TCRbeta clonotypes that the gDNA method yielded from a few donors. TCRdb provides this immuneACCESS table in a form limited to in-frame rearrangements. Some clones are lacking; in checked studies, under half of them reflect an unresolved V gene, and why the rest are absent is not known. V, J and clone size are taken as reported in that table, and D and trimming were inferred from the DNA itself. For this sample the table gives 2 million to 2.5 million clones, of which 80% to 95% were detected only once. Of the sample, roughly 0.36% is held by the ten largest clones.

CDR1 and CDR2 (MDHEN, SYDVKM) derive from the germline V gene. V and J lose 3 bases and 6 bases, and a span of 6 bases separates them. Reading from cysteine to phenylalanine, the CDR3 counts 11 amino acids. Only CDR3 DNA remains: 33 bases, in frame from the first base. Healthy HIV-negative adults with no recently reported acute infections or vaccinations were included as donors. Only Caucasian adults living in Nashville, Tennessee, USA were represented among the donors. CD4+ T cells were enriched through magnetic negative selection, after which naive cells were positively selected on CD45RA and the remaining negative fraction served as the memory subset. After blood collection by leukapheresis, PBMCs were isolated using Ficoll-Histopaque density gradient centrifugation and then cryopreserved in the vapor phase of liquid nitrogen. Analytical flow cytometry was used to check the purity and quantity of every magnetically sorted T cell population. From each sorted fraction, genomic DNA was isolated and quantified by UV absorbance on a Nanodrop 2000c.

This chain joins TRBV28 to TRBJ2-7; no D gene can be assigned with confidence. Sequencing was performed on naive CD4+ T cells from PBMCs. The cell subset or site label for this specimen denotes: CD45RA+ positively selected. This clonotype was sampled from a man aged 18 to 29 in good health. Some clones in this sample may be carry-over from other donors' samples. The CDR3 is CASSLSAEQYF. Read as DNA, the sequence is TGTGCCAGCAGTTTGTCTGCCGAGCAGTACTTC.